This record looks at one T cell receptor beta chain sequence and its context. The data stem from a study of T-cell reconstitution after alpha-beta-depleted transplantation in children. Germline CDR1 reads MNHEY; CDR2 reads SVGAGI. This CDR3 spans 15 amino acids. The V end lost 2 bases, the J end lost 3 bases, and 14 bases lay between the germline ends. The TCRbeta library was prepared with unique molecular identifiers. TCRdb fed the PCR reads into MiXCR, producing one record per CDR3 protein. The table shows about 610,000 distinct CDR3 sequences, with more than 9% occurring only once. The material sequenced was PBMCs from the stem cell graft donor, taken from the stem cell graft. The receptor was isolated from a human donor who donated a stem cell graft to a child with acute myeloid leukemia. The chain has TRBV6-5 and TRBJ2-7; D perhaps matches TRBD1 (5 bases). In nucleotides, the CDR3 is TGTGCCAGCAGTTACAGCAGGGATTCGGGCTACGAGCAGTACTTC. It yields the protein CASSYSRDSGYEQYF.